These 11 T cell receptor beta chains share one sample of origin, sequenced in a study of CD8+ T cells in alopecia areata. cDNA serving as the sequencing template came from extracted, reverse transcribed RNA. The method was immunoSEQ multiplex PCR; TCRdb's version includes in-frame clones alone and lacks a portion of them. Found here are under 150,000 clones, less than 65% of them singletons; the top ten hold 30% to 45%. The sample was CD8+ T cells sorted from blood. The receptors stem from a human donor in good health.

This clone was seen just once. The chain joins TRBV25-1 to TRBJ1-1; no reliable D call. The CDR3 consists of 15 residues. Germline V gene lookup returns CDR1 MGHDK and CDR2 SYGVNS. Trimming took off 1 base at V and 1 base at J, with 10 bases between the two ends. The CDR3 region has the DNA TGTGCCAGCAGTGAATCAACTACTGGGAACACTGAAGCTTTCTTT. It encodes CASSESTTGNTEAFF.

This clone has more than one count but fewer than ten. V and J are TRBV7-9 and TRBJ2-2, with D unresolved. The CDR3 has 17 amino acids. Trimming cost V 4 bases and J 0 bases, with 15 bases left between them. From germline, CDR1 is SEHNR and CDR2 FQNEAQ (reference sequence). The CDR3 sequence is CASSSLAVTPNTGELFF. The CDR3 bases are TGTGCCAGCAGCTCCCTGGCGGTTACCCCGAACACCGGGGAGCTGTTTTTT.

The chain recombines TRBV6-5 with TRBJ2-3, with TRBD1 identical over 8 bases. Germline lookup yields CDR1 MNHEY and CDR2 SVGAGI. The CDR3 spans 16 residues. The J segment lost 4 bases and the V segment lost 0 bases, leaving 6 bases of the junction unmatched. Written as DNA, the CDR3 is TGTGCCAGCAGTTACTCGACAGGGGAAGTGTCAGATACGCAGTATTTT. Translation: CASSYSTGEVSDTQYF.

This clone was counted between two and nine times. The J gene is TRBJ1-1, the V gene TRBV28; no definite D call. The CDR3 covers 12 residues. Germline CDR1 and CDR2: MDHEN and SYDVKM. The germline V and J ends were trimmed by 7 bases and 2 bases, with 8 bases remaining between them. The CDR3 DNA is TGTGCCAGCAATAGAGTAAACACTGAAGCTTTCTTT. Translating it yields CASNRVNTEAFF.

In regard to this clone: The junction and the germline gene differ at one end; a read error may be behind it. V is TRBV10-2 and J is TRBJ2-5; D is unclear. This CDR3 is 12 amino acids long. In germline, CDR1 is WSHSY, CDR2 SAAADI. This chain's CDR3 is CASSEFSETQYF. CDR3 coding DNA: TGCGCCAGCAGCGAGTTCTCAGAGACCCAGTACTTC.

The genes are TRBV9 and TRBJ2-2; no reliable D call. Trimming pared 0 bases from V and 1 base from J, leaving 4 bases between. The CDR3 consists of 14 residues. CDR1 SGDLS and CDR2 YYNGEE come from the germline V gene. This chain's CDR3 is CASSVGLNTGELFF. The CDR3 DNA is TGTGCCAGCAGCGTAGGACTGAACACCGGGGAGCTGTTTTTT.

The CDR3 protein is CSVDSELFLQRFF. CDR3 bases: TGCAGCGTTGATAGTGAACTTTTCCTCCAGCGGTTCTTC. The chain has TRBV29-1 and TRBJ2-1; D not resolved. Germline V gene sequence: CDR1 SQVTM, CDR2 ANQGSEA. V lost 3 bases, J lost 15 bases, and 21 bases lay in between. This CDR3 contains 13 residues.

The gene calls are TRBV10-2 and TRBJ1-5; D is uncertain. Germline values: CDR1 WSHSY, CDR2 SAAADI. The CDR3 is made up of 12 amino acids. V lost 2 bases and J lost 6, with 5 bases in between. DNA of the CDR3: TGCGCCAGCAGTGAGAACAGTCAGCCCCAGCATTTT. Translation gives CASSENSQPQHF.

The rearrangement links TRBV4-1 to TRBJ2-5; possibly TRBD1 for D (6 bases). CDR3 length: 12 residues. CDR1 is MGHRA, CDR2 YSYEKL, per germline. V lost 4 bases, J lost 4 bases, and 7 bases lay in between. CDR3 residues: CASSRGGETQYF. CDR3 coding DNA: TGCGCCAGCAGCCGAGGGGGAGAGACCCAGTACTTC.

J is TRBJ2-1 and V is TRBV29-1; 8 nucleotides agree with TRBD2. The CDR3 loop spans 21 amino acids. Per the germline V gene, CDR1 is SQVTM and CDR2 is ANQGSEA. The trim removed 0 bases at V and 7 bases at J, leaving 26 bases unmatched. CDR3 sequence: CSVEDRRQPAGDRAGVNEQFF. The CDR3 nucleotides are TGCAGCGTTGAAGATCGGCGTCAGCCAGCGGGAGATCGCGCGGGTGTTAATGAGCAGTTCTTC.

In this sample, this clone turned up a few times. This chain connects TRBV5-6 to TRBJ2-2; D not resolved. CDR3 length: 15 residues. The germline gives CDR1 SGHDT, CDR2 YYEEEE. Trimming stripped 0 bases from V and 2 bases from J, with 8 bases between. CDR3 sequence reads: CASSLERANTGELFF. CDR3 nucleotides: TGTGCCAGCAGCTTGGAACGGGCCAACACCGGGGAGCTGTTTTTT.